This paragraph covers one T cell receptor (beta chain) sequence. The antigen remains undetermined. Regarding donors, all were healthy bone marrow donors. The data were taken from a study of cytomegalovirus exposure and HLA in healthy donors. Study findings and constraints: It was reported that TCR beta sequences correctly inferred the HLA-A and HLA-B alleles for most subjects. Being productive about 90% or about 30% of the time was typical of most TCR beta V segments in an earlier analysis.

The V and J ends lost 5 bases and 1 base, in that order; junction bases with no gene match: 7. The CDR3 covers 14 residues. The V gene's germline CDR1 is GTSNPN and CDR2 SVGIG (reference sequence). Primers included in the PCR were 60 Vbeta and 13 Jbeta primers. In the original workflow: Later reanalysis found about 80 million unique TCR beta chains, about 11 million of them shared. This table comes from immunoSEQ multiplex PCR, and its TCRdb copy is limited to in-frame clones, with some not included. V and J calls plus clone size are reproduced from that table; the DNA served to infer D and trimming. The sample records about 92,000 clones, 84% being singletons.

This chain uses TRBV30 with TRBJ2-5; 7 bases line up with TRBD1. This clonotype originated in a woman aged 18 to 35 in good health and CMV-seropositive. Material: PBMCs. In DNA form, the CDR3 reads TGTGCCTGGGGTGCGGCAGGGGGCCAAGAGACCCAGTACTTC. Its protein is CAWGAAGGQETQYF.